This T cell receptor beta chain was recorded in a study of patients and donors after allogeneic stem cell transplantation. TCRdb recomputed calls from the RT-PCR reads with MiXCR, one row per CDR3 protein. The sample records around 17,000 distinct CDR3 sequences, 27% being singletons. J gave up 7 bases and V 4 bases, and 16 bases lay outside the gene matches. CDR1 is LGHDT, CDR2 YNNKEL, per germline (reference sequence). CDR3 length: 18 amino acids. The sample comprised blood, either unsorted or a sorted T cell fraction (not recorded which). The chain employs TRBV3-1 and TRBJ1-4; 9 bases fit TRBD1. The receptor was isolated from a human donor who was either an allogeneic HSCT recipient or a stem cell or donor lymphocyte infusion donor (not recorded which). It is not recorded whose cells these are; they may come from a transplant donor. The CDR3 coding sequence is TGTGCCAGCAGCCCTCCTCTAGGACAGGGGTCCTCGAGTGAAAAACTGTTTTTT. Amino acid sequence: CASSPPLGQGSSSEKLFF. Full variable domain (rest looked up from reference TRBV3-1 and TRBJ1-4): DTAVSQTPKYLVTQMGNDKSIKCEQNLGHDTMYWYKQDSKKFLKIMFSYNNKELIINETVPNRFSPKSPDKAHLNLHINSLELGDSAVYFCASSPPLGQGSSSEKLFFGSGTQLSVL.